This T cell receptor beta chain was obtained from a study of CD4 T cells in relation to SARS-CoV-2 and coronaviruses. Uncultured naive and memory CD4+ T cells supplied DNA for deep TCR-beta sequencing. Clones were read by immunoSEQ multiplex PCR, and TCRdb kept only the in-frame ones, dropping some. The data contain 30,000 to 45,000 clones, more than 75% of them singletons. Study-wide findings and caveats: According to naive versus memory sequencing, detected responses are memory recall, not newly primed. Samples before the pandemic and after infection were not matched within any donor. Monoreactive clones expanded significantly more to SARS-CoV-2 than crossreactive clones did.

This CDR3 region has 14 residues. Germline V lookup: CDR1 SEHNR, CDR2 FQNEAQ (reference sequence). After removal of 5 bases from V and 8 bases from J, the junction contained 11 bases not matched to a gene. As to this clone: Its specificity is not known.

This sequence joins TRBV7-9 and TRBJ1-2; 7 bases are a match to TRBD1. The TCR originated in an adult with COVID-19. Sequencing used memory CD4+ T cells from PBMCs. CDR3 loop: CASSRDRERDGYTF. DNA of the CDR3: TGTGCCAGCAGCCGCGACAGGGAACGGGACGGCTACACCTTC.